One T cell receptor (beta chain) is described in this entry. The data stem from a study of blood T cell repertoires in COVID-19. V lost 6 bases and J lost 0, with 11 bases in between. CDR3 size: 15 residues. Germline assignment: CDR1 LNHDA and CDR2 SQIVND (reference sequence). TCRdb's table, derived via immunoSEQ multiplex PCR, lists solely in-frame clones and lacks some. This table holds under 350,000 clones, roughly 85% found once. V gene TRBV19 combines with J gene TRBJ1-4, with D unresolved. This receptor was obtained from a woman in her sixties or seventies with acute or convalescent COVID-19. Input material: peripheral blood. CDR3 amino acids: CASSTVGTTNEKLFF. Written as DNA, the CDR3 is TGTGCCAGTAGCACCGTCGGGACAACTAATGAAAAACTGTTTTTT.